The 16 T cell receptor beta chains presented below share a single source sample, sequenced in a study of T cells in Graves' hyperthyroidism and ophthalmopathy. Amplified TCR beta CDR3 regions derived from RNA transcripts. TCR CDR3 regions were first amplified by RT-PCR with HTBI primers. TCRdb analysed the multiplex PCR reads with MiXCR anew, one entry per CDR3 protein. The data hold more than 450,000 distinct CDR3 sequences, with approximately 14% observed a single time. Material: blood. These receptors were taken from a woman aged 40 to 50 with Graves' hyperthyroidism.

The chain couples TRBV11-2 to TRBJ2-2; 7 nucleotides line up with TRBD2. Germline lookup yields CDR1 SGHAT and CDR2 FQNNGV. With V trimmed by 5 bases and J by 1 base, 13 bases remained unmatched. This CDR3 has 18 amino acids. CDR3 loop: CASSPPRGGRQNTGELFF. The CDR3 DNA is TGTGCCAGCAGCCCCCCCCGCGGGGGACGGCAGAACACCGGGGAGCTGTTTTTT.

CDR3 amino acids: CASSYQVAEKNYGYTF. CDR3 DNA sequence: TGTGCCAGCAGTTACCAGGTTGCAGAAAAAAACTATGGCTACACCTTC. This chain uses TRBV6-5 with TRBJ1-2; no firm D call. Deletions cut 2 bases from V and 2 bases from J, with 15 bases between. The CDR3 covers 16 residues. CDR1 and CDR2 from the germline V gene are MNHEY and SVGAGI.

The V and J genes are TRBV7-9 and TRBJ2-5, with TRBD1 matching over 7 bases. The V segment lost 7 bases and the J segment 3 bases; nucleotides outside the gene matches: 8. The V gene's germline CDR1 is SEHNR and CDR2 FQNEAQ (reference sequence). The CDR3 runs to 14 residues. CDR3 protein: CASTPAGTEETQYF. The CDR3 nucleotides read TGTGCCAGCACCCCTGCTGGGACAGAAGAGACCCAGTACTTC.

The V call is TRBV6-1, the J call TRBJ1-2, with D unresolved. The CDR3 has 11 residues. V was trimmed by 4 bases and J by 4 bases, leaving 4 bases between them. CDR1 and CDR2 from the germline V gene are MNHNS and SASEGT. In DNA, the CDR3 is TGTGCCAGCAGTGTAGCCTATGGCTACACCTTC. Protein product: CASSVAYGYTF.

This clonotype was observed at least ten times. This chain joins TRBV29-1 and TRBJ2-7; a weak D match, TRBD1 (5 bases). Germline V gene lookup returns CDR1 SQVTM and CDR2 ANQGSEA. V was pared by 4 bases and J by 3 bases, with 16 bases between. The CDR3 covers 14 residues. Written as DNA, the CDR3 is TGCAGCGTTGTTCTTGAGTACAGGAACTACGAGCAGTACTTC. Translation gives CSVVLEYRNYEQYF.

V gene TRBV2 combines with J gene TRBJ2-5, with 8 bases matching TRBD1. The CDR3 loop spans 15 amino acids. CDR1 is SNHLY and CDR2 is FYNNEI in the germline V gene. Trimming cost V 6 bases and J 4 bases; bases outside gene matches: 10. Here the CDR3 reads CASSDGQGRVETQYF. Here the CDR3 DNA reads TGTGCCAGCAGCGACGGACAGGGAAGGGTAGAGACCCAGTACTTC.

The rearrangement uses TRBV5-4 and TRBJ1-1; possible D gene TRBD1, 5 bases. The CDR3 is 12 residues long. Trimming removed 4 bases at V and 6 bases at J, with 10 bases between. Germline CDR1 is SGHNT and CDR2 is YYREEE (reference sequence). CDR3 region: CASSGAQSEAFF. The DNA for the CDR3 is TGTGCCAGCAGCGGGGCGCAATCTGAAGCTTTCTTT. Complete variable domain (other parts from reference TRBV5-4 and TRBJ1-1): ETGVTQSPTHLIKTRGQQVTLRCSSQSGHNTVSWYQQALGQGPQFIFQYYREEENGRGNFPPRFSGLQFPNYSSELNVNALELDDSALYLCASSGAQSEAFFGQGTRLTVV.

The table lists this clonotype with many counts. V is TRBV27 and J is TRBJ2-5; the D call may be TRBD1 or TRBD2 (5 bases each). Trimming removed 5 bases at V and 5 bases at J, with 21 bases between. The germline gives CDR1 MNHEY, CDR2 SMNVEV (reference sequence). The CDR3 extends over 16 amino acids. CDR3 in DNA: TGTGCCAGCAGTCTTATAAGGCGTGGTGAGGGGGAGACCCAGTACTTC. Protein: CASSLIRRGEGETQYF.

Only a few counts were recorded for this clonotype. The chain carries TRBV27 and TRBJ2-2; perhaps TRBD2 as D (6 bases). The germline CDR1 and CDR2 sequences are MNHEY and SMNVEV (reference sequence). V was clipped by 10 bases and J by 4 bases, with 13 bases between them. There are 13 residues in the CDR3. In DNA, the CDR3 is TGTGCCACAAGGAGGGCGGGCACCGGGGAGCTGTTTTTT. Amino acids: CATRRAGTGELFF.

The DNA of the CDR3 is TGTGCCAGCAGTTTAACGACTAGCGGATTTCAAGAGACCCAGTACTTC. As protein: CASSLTTSGFQETQYF. The V call is TRBV12-3 or TRBV12-4, the J call TRBJ2-5, with TRBD2 identical over 9 bases. Trimming took 2 bases from V and 2 from J; bases not matched to a gene: 6. The CDR3 totals 16 residues.

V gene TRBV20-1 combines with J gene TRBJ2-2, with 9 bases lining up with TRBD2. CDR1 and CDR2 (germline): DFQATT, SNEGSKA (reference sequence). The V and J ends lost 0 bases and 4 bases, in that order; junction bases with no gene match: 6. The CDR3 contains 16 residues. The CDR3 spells CSARDFSGSGTGELFF. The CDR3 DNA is TGCAGTGCTAGAGATTTTAGCGGGAGTGGCACCGGGGAGCTGTTTTTT.

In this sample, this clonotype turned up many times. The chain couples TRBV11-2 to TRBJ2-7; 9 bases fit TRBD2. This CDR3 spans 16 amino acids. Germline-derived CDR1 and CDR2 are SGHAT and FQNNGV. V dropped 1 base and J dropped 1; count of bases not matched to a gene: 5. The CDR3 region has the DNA TGTGCCAGCAGCTTAGTAGCAGCGGGGGGATCCTACGAGCAGTACTTC. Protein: CASSLVAAGGSYEQYF.

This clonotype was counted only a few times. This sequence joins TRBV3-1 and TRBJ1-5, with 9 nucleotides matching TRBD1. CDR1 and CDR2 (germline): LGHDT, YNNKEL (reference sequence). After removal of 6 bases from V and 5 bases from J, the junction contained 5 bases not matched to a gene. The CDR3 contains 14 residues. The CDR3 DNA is TGTGCCAGCAGTCGTGGGACAGGGTATCAGCCCCAGCATTTT. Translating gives CASSRGTGYQPQHF.

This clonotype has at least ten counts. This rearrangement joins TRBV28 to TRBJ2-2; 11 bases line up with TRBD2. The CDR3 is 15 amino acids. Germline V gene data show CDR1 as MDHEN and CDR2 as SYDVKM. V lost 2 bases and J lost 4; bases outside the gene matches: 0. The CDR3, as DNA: TGTGCCAGCAGTTTAGGGACTAGCGGCACCGGGGAGCTGTTTTTT. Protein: CASSLGTSGTGELFF. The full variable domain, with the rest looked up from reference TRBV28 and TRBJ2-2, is DVKVTQSSRYLVKRTGEKVFLECVQDMDHENMFWYRQDPGLGLRLIYFSYDVKMKEKGDIPEGYSVSREKKERFSLILESASTNQTSMYLCASSLGTSGTGELFFGEGSRLTVL.

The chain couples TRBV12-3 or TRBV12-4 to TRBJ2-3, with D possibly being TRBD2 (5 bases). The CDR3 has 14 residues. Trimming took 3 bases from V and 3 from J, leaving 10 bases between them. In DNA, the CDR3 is TGTGCCAGCAGTTTTAGAGCGGAGACAGATACGCAGTATTTT. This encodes CASSFRAETDTQYF.

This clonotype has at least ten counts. In nucleotides, the CDR3 is TGCAGCGTTGAAGGCGGGCATTGGAAGAACACTGAAGCTTTCTTT. Its translation: CSVEGGHWKNTEAFF. The V gene is TRBV29-1, the J gene TRBJ1-1, with D hard to call. This CDR3 has 15 amino acids. The germline V and J ends were trimmed by 1 base and 1 base, with 13 bases remaining between them. The germline CDR1 and CDR2 sequences are SQVTM and ANQGSEA.